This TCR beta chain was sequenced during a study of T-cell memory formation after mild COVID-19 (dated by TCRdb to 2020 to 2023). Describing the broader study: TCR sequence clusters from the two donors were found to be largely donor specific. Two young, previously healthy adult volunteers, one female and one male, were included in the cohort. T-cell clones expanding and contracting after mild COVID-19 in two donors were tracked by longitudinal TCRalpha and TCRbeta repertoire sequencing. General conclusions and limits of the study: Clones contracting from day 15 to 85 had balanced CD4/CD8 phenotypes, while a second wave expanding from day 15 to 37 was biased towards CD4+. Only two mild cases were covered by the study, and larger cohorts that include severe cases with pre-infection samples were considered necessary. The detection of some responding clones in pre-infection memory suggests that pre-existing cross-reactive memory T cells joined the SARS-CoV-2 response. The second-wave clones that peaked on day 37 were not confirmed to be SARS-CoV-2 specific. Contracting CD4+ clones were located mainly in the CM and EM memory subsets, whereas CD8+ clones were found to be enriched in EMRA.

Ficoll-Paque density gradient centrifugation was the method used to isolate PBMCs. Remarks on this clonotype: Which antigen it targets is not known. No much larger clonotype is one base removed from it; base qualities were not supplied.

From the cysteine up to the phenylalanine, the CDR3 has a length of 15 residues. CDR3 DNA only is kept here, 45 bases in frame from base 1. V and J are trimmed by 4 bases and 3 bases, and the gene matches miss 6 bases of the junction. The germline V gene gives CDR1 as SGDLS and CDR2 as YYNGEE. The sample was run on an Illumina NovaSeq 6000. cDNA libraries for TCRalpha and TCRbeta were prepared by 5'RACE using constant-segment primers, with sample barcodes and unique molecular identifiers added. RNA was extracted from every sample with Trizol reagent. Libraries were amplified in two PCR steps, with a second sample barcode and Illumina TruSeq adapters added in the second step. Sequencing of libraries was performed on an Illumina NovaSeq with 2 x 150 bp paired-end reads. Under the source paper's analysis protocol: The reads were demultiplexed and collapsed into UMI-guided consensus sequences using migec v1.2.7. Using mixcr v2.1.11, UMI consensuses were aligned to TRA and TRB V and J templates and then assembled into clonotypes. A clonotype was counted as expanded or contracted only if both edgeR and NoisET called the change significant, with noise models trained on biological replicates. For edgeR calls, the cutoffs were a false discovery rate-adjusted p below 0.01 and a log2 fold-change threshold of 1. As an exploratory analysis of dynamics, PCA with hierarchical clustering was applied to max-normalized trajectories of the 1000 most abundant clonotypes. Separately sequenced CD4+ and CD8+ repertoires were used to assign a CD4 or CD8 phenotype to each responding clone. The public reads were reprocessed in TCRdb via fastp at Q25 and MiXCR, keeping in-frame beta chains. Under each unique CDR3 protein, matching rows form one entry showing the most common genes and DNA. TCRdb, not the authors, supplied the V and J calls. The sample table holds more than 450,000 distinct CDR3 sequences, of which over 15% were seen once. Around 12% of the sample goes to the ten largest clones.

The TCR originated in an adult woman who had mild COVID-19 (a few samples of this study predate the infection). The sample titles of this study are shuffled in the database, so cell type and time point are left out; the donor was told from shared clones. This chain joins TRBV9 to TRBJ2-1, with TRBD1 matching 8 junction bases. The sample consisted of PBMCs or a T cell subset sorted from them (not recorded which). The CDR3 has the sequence CASSSQGQGYNEQFF. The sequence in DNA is TGTGCCAGCAGCTCCCAAGGACAGGGCTACAATGAGCAGTTCTTC.